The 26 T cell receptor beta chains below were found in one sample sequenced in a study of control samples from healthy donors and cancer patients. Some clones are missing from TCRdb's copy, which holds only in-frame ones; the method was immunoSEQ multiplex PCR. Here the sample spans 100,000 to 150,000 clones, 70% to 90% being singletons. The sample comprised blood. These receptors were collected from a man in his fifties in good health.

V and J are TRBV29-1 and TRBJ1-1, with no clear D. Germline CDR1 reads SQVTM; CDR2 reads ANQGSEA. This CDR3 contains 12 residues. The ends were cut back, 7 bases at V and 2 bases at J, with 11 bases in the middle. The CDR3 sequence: CSAEPGNTEAFF. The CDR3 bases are TGCAGCGCCGAGCCGGGAAACACTGAAGCTTTCTTT.

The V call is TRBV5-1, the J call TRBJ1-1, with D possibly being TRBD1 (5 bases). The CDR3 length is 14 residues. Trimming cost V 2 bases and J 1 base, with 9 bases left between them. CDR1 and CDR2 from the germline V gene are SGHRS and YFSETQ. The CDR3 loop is CASSFEGTNTEAFF. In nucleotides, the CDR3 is TGCGCCAGCAGCTTCGAGGGGACGAACACTGAAGCTTTCTTT.

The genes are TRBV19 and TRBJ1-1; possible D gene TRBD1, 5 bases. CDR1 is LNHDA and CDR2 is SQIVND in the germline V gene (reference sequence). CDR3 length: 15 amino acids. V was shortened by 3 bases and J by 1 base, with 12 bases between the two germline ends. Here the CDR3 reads CASSIGGGSNTEAFF. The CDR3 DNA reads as TGTGCCAGTAGTATTGGTGGGGGGTCGAACACTGAAGCTTTCTTT.

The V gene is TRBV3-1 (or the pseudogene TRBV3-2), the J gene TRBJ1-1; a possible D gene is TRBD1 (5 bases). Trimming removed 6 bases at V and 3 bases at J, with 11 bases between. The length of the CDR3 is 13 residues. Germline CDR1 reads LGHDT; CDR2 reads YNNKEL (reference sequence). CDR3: CASSFDRYTEAFF. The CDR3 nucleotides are TGTGCCAGCAGTTTTGACAGATACACTGAAGCTTTCTTT.

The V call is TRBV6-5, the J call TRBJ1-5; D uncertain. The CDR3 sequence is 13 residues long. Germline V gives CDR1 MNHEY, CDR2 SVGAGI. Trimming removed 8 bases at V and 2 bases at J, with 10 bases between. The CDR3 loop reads CASGFQRNQPQHF. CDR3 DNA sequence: TGTGCCAGCGGATTTCAGCGCAATCAGCCCCAGCATTTT.

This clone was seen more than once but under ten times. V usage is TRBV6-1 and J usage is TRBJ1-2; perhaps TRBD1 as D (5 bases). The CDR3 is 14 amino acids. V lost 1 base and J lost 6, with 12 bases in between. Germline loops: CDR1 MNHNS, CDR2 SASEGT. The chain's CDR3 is CASSEGSRAHGYTF. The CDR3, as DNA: TGTGCCAGCAGTGAAGGGAGCAGGGCCCATGGCTACACCTTC.

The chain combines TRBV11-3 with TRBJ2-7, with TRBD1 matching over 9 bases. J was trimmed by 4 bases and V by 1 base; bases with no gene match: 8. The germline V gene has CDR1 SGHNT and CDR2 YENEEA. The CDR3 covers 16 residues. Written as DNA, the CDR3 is TGTGCCAGCAGCTTAGGCCCCGACAGGGGGATATACGAGCAGTACTTC. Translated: CASSLGPDRGIYEQYF.

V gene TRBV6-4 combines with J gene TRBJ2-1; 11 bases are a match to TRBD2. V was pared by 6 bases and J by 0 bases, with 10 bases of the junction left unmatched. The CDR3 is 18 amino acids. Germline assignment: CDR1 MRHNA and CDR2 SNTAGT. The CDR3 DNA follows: TGTGCCAGCAGCCAGACTAGCGGGGCCCAGAGCTCCTACAATGAGCAGTTCTTC. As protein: CASSQTSGAQSSYNEQFF.

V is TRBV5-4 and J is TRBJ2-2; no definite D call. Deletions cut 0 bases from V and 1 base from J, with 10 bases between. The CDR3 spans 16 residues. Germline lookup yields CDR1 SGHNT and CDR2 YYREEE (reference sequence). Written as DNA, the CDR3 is TGTGCCAGCAGCTTGGCCGGGCGCAGGAACACCGGGGAGCTGTTTTTT. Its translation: CASSLAGRRNTGELFF.

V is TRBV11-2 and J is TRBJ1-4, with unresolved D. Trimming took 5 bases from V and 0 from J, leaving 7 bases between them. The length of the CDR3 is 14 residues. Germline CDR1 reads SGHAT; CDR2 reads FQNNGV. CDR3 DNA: TGTGCCAGCAGCCAACAAGCAACTAATGAAAAACTGTTTTTT. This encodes CASSQQATNEKLFF.

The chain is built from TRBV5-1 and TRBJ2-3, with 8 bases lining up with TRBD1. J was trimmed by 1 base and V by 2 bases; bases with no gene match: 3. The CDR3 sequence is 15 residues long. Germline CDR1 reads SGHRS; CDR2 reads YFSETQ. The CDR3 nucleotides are TGCGCCAGCAGCTTCAGGGGGCTAGGCACAGATACGCAGTATTTT. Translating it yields CASSFRGLGTDTQYF.

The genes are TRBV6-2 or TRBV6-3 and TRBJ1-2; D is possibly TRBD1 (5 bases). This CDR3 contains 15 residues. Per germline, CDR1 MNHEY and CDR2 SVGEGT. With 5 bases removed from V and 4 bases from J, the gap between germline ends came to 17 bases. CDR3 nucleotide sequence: TGTGCCAGCAGTCAAACGGAAAGGGGAAGCTATGGCTACACCTTC. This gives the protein CASSQTERGSYGYTF.

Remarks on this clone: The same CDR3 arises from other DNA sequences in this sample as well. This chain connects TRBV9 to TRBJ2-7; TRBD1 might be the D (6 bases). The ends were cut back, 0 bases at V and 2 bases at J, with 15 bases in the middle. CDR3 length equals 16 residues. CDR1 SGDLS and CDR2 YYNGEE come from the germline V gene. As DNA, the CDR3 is TGTGCCAGCAGCGTAGGTGGGGCAGGGGCCACCTACGAGCAGTACTTC. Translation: CASSVGGAGATYEQYF.

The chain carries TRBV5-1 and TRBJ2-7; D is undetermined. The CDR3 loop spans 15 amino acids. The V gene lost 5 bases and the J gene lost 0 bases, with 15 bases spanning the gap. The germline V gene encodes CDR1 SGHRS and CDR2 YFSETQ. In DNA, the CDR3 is TGCGCCAGCAGTCCGGAAACCCCGAGCTCCTACGAGCAGTACTTC. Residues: CASSPETPSSYEQYF. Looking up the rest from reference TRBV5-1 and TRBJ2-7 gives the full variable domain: KAGVTQTPRYLIKTRGQQVTLSCSPISGHRSVSWYQQTPGQGLQFLFEYFSETQRNKGNFPGRFSGRQFSNSRSEMNVSTLELGDSALYLCASSPETPSSYEQYFGPGTRLTVT.

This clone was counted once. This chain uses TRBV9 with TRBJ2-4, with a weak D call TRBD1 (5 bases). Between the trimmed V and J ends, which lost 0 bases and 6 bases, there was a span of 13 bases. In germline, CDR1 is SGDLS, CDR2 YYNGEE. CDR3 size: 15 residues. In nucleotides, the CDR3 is TGTGCCAGCAGCGTAGATCATGGGGCCCTAAACATTCAGTACTTC. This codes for CASSVDHGALNIQYF.

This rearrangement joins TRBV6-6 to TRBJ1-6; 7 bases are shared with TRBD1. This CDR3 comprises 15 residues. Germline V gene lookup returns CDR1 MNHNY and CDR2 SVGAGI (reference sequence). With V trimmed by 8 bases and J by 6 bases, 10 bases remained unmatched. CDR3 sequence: CASRRQGYGNSPLHF. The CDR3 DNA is TGTGCCAGCCGACGACAGGGTTACGGTAATTCACCCCTCCACTTT.

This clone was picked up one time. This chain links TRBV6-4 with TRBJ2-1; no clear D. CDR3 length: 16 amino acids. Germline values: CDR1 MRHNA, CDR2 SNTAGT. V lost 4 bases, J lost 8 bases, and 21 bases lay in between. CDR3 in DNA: TGTGCCAGCAGTGGTAAGGGAATCGAGTCGGGTGATGAGCAGTTCTTC. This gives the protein CASSGKGIESGDEQFF.

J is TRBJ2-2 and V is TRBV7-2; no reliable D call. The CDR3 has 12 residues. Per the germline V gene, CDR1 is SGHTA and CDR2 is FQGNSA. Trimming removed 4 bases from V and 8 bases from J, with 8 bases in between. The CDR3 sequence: CASSSLRGELFF. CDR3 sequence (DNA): TGTGCCAGCAGCTCCCTCCGAGGGGAGCTGTTTTTT.

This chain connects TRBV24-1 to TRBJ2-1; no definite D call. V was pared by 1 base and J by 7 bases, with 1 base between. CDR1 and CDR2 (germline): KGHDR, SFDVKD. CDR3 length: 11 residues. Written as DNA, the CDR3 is TGTGCCACCAGTGATTTAAATGAGCAGTTCTTC. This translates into CATSDLNEQFF.

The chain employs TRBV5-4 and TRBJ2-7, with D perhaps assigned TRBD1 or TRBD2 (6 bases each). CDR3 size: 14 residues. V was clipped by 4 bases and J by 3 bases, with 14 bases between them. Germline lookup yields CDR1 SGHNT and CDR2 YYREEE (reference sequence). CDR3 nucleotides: TGTGCCAGCAGCCGGGGGACAAAATTCTACGAGCAGTACTTC. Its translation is CASSRGTKFYEQYF.

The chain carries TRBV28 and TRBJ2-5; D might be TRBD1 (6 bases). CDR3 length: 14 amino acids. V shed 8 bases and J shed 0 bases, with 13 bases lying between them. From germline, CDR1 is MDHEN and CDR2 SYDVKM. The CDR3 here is CASLEQGYQETQYF. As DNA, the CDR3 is TGTGCCAGCTTAGAACAGGGATACCAAGAGACCCAGTACTTC.

The CDR3 sequence: CASTSVVQGTDTQYF. As DNA, the CDR3 is TGTGCCAGCACTAGCGTGGTTCAAGGCACAGATACGCAGTATTTT. The genes are TRBV5-6 and TRBJ2-3, with D possibly TRBD2 on 6 matching bases. The CDR3 covers 15 residues. Trimming took 6 bases from V and 1 from J, leaving 15 bases between them. Germline CDR1 reads SGHDT; CDR2 reads YYEEEE.

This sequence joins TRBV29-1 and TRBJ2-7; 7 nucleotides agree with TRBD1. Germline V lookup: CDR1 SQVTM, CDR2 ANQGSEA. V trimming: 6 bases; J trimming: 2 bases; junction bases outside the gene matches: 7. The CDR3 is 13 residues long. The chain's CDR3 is CSVIGQETYEQYF. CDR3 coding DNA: TGCAGCGTGATTGGACAGGAAACCTACGAGCAGTACTTC.

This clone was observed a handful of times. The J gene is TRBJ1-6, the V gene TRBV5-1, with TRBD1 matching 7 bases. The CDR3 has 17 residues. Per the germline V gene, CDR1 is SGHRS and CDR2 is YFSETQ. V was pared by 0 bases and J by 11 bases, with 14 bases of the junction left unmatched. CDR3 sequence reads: CASSLALGGASGTPLHF. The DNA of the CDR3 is TGCGCCAGCAGCTTGGCCTTAGGGGGCGCCTCTGGTACACCCCTCCACTTT.

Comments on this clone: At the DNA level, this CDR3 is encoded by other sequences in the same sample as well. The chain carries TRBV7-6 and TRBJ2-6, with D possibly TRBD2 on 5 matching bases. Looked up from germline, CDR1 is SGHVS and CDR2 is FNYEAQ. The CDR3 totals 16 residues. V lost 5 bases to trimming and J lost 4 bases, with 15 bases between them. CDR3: CASSPGRGRGANVLTF. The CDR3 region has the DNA TGTGCCAGCAGCCCGGGCCGGGGTCGGGGGGCCAACGTCCTGACTTTC.

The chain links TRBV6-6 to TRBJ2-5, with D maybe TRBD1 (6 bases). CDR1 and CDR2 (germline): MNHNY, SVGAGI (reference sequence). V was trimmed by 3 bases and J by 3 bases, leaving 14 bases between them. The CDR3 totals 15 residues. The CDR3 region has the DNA TGTGCCAGCAGTTATAGTTTCCACAGGGAAGAGACCCAGTACTTC. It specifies CASSYSFHREETQYF.